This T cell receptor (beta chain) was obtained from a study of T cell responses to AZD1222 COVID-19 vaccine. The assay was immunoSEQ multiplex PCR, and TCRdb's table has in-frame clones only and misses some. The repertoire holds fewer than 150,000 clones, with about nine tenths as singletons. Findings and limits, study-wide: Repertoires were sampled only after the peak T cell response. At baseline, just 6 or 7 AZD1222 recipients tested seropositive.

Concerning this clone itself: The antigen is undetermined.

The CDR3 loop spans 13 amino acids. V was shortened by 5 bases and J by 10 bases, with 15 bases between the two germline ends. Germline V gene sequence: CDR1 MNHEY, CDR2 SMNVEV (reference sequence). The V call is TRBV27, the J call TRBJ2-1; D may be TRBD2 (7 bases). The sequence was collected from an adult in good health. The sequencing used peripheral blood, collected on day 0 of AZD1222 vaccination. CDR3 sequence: CASSLAGAGEQFF. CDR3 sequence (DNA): TGTGCCAGCAGTCTCGCGGGGGCAGGGGAGCAGTTCTTC.